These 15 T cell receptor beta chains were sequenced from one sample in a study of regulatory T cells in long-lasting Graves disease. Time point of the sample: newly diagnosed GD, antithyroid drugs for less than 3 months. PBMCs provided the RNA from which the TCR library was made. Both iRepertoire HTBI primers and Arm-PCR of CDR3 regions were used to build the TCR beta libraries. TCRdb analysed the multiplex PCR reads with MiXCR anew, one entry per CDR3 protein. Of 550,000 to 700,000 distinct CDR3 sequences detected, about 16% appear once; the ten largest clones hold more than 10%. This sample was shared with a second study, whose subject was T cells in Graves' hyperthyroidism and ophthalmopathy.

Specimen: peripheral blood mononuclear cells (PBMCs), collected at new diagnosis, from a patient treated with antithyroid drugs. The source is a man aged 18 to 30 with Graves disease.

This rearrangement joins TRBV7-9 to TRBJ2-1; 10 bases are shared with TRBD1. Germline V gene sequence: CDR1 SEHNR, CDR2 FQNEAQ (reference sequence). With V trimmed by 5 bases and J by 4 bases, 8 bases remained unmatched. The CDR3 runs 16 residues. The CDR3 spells CASSVSGTGVYNEQFF. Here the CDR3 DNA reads TGTGCCAGCAGCGTTTCCGGGACAGGGGTTTACAATGAGCAGTTCTTC.

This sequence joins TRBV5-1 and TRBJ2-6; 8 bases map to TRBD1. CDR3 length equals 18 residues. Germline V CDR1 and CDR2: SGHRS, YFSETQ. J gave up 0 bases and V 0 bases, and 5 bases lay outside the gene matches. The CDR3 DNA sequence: TGCGCCAGCAGCTTGGAGCAGGGGGCTAGCTCTGGGGCCAACGTCCTGACTTTC. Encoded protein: CASSLEQGASSGANVLTF.

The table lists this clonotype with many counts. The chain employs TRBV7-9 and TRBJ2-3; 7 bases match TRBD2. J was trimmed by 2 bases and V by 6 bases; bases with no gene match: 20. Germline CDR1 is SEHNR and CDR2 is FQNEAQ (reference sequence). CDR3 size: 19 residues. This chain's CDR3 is CASRTPEFSSSGYTDTQYF. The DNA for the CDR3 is TGTGCCAGCAGGACCCCCGAGTTCAGCTCTAGCGGCTACACAGATACGCAGTATTTT. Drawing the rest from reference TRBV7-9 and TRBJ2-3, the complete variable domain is DTGVSQNPRHKITKRGQNVTFRCDPISEHNRLYWYRQTLGQGPEFLTYFQNEAQLEKSRLLSDRFSAERPKGSFSTLEIQRTEQGDSAMYLCASRTPEFSSSGYTDTQYFGPGTRLTVL.

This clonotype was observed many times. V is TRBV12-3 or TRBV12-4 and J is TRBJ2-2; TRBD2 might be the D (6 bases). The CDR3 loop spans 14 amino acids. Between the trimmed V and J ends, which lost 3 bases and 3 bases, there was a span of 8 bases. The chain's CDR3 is CASSFRGYTGELFF. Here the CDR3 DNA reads TGTGCCAGCAGTTTCCGGGGGTACACCGGGGAGCTGTTTTTT.

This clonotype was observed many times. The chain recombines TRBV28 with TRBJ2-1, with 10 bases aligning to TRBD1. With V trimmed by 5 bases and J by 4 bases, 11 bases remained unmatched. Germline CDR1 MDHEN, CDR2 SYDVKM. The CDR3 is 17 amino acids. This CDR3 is CASSKSLDRGLYNEQFF. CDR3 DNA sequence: TGTGCCAGCAGTAAATCCCTAGACAGGGGGCTTTACAATGAGCAGTTCTTC.

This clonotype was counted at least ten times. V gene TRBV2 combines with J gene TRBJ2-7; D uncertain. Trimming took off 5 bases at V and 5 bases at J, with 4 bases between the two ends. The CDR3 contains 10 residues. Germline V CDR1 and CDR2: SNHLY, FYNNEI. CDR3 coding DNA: TGTGCCAGCAGTAGAAACGAGCAGTACTTC. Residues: CASSRNEQYF.

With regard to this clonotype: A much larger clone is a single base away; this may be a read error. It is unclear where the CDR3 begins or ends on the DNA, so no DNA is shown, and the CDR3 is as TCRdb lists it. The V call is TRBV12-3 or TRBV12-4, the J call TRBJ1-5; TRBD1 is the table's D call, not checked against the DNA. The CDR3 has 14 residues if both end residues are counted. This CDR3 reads CASSVGQGAVSSDF.

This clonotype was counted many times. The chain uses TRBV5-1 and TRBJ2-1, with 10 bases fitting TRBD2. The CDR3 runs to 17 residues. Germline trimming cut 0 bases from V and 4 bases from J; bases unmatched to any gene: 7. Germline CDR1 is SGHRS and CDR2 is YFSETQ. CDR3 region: CASSLGWLAGVYNEQFF. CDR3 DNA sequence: TGCGCCAGCAGCTTGGGATGGCTAGCGGGAGTGTACAATGAGCAGTTCTTC.

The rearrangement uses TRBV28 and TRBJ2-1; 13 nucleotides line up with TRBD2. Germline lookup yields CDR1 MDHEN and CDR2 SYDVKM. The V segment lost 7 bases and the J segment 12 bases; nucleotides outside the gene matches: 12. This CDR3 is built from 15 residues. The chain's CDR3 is CASNTAGTSGTSQFF. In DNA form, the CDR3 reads TGTGCCAGCAACACGGCTGGGACTAGCGGGACATCGCAGTTCTTC.

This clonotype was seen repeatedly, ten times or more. This CDR3 is CASNMGQTSYEQYF. The DNA of the CDR3 is TGTGCCAGCAACATGGGACAGACCTCCTACGAGCAGTACTTC. This chain connects TRBV11-2 to TRBJ2-7; 7 nucleotides match TRBD1. The CDR3 is 14 amino acids. The germline V gene has CDR1 SGHAT and CDR2 FQNNGV. The junction had 6 bases not matched to a gene; V was cut back by 7 bases and J by 0 bases.

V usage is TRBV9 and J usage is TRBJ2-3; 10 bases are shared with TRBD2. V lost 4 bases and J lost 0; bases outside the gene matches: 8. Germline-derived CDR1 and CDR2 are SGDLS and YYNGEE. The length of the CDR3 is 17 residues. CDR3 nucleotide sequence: TGTGCCAGCAGCCCTCGGACTAGCGGATTTAGCACAGATACGCAGTATTTT. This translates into CASSPRTSGFSTDTQYF.

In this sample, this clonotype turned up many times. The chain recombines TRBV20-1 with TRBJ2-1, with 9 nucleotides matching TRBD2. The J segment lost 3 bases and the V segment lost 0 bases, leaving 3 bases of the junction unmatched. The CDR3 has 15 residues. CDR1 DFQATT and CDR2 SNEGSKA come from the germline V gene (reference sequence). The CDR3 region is CSAREPSGDYNEQFF. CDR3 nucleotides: TGCAGTGCTAGAGAACCTAGCGGGGACTACAATGAGCAGTTCTTC.

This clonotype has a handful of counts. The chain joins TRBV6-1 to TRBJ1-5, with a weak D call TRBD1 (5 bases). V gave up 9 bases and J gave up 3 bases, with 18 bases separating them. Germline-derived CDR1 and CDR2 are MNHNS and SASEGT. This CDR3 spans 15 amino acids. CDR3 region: CASRSPGEANQPQHF. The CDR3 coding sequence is TGTGCCAGTCGATCTCCGGGGGAAGCCAATCAGCCCCAGCATTTT.

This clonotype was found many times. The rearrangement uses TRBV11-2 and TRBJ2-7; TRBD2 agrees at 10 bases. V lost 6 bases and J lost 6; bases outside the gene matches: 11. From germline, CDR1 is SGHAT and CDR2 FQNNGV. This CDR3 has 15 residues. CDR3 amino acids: CASSLPGLAKVEQYF. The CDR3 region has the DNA TGTGCCAGCAGTCTTCCGGGACTAGCGAAGGTCGAGCAGTACTTC. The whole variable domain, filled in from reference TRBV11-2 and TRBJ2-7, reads EAGVAQSPRYKIIEKRQSVAFWCNPISGHATLYWYQQILGQGPKLLIQFQNNGVVDDSQLPKDRFSAERLKGVDSTLKIQPAKLEDSAVYLCASSLPGLAKVEQYFGPGTRLTVT.

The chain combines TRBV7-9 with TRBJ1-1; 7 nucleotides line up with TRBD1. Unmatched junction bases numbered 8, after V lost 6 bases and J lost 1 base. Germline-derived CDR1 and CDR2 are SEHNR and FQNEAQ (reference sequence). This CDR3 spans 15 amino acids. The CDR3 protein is CASRTQGGRNTEAFF. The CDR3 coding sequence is TGTGCCAGCAGAACCCAGGGGGGCAGGAACACTGAAGCTTTCTTT.